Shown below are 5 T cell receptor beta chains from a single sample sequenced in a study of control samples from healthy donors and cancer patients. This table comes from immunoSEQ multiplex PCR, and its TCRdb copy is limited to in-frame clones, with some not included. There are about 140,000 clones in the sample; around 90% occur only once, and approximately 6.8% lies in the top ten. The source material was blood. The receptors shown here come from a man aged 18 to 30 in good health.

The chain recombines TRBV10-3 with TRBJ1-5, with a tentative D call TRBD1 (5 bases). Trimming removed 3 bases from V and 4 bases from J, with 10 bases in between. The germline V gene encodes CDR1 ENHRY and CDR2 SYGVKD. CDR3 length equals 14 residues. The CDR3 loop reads CAISETRGNQPQHF. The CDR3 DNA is TGTGCCATCAGTGAAACTAGGGGAAATCAGCCCCAGCATTTT.

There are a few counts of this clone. This CDR3 reads CASSSMVELFF. The CDR3 DNA sequence: TGTGCCAGCAGCTCCATGGTGGAGCTGTTTTTT. The chain uses TRBV11-2 and TRBJ2-2; D unresolved. The CDR3 loop spans 11 amino acids. Looked up from germline, CDR1 is SGHAT and CDR2 is FQNNGV. Trimming stripped 4 bases from V and 10 bases from J, with 7 bases between.

CDR3 nucleotides: TGTGCCAGCAGCCGCGGGGGGGGCACAGATACGCAGTATTTT. Its translation: CASSRGGGTDTQYF. V usage is TRBV7-3 and J usage is TRBJ2-3, with 9 bases matching TRBD2. The CDR3 extends over 14 amino acids. CDR1 and CDR2 (germline): SGHTA, FQGTGA. J gave up 1 base and V 5 bases, and 1 base lay outside the gene matches.

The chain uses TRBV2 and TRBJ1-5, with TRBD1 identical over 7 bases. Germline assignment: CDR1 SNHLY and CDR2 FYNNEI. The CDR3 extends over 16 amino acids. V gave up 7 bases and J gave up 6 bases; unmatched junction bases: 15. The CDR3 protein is CASKGTASPWSQPQHF. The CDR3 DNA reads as TGTGCCAGCAAGGGGACAGCCTCACCATGGAGTCAGCCCCAGCATTTT. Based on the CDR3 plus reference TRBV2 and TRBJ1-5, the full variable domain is EPEVTQTPSHQVTQMGQEVILRCVPISNHLYFYWYRQILGQKVEFLVSFYNNEISEKSEIFDDQFSVERPDGSNFTLKIRSTKLEDSAMYFCASKGTASPWSQPQHFGDGTRLSIL.

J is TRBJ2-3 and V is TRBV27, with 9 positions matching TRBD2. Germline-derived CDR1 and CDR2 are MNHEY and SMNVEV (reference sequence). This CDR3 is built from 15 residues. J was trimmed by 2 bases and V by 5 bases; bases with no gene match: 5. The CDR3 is CASSGAGGYTDTQYF. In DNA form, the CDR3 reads TGTGCCAGCAGTGGAGCGGGGGGCTACACAGATACGCAGTATTTT.